This T cell receptor (beta chain) comes out of a study of OX40 agonist ivuxolimab in advanced cancers. Profiled with immunoSEQ multiplex PCR; TCRdb holds only in-frame clones, not every one. The data hold about 96,000 clones, with around 90% observed a single time. The V and J ends lost 2 bases and 11 bases respectively, with 12 bases between them. The CDR3 sequence is 11 residues long. From germline, CDR1 is GTSNPN and CDR2 SVGIG (reference sequence). V is TRBV30 and J is TRBJ1-1; D is perhaps TRBD1 (6 bases). The clonotype comes from an adult with an advanced solid tumor such as melanoma, head and neck, liver or kidney cancer. The sequencing here drew on CD4+ or CD8+ T cells sorted from blood, taken in a trial of the OX40 agonist ivuxolimab. The CDR3 DNA follows: TGTGCCTGGAGTAGGGACAATTCCGCTTTCTTT. The encoded protein is CAWSRDNSAFF.